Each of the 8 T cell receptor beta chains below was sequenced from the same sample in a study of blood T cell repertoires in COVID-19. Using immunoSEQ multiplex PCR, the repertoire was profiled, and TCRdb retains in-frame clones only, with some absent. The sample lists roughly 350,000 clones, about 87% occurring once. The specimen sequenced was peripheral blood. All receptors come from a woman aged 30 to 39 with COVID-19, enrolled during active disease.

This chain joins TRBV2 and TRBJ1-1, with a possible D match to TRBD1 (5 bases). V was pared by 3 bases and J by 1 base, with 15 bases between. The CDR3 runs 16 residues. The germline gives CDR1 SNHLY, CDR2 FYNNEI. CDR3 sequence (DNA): TGTGCCAGCAGTGACGCCGTGGGGCGGGGGAACACTGAAGCTTTCTTT. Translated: CASSDAVGRGNTEAFF.

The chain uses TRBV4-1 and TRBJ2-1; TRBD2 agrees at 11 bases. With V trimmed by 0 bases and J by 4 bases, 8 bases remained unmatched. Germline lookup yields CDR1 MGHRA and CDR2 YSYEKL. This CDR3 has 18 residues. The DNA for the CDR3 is TGCGCCAGCAGCCAAGAAACTAGCGGGAGCCTCAATTACAATGAGCAGTTCTTC. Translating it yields CASSQETSGSLNYNEQFF.

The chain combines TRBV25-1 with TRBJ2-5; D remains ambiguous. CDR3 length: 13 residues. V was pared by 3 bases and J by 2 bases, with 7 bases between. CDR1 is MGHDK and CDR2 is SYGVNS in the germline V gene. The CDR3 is CASSDNAQETQYF. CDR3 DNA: TGTGCCAGCAGTGATAACGCGCAAGAGACCCAGTACTTC.

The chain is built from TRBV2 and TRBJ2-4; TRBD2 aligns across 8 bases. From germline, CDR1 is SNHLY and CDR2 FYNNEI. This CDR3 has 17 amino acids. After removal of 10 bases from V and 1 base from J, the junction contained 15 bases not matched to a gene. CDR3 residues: CATAGGRSFPAKNIQYF. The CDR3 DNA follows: TGTGCCACTGCGGGCGGGAGGTCTTTCCCGGCCAAAAACATTCAGTACTTC.

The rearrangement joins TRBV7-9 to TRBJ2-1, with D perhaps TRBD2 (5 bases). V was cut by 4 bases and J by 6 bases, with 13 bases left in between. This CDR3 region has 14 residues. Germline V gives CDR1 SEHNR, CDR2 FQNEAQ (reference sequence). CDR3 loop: CASSWAGGPNEQFF. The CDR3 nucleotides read TGTGCCAGCAGCTGGGCGGGTGGGCCCAATGAGCAGTTCTTC.

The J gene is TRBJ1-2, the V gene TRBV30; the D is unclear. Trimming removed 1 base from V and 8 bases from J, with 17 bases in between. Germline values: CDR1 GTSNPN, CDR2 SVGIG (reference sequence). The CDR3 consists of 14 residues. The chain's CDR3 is CAWSGSGLRSGYTF. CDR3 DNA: TGTGCCTGGAGTGGCTCCGGCTTGCGTAGCGGCTACACCTTC. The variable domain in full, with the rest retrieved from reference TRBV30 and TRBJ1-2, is SQTIHQWPATLVQPVGSPLSLECTVEGTSNPNLYWYRQAAGRGLQLLFYSVGIGQISSEVPQNLSASRPQDRQFILSSKKLLLSDSGFYLCAWSGSGLRSGYTFGSGTRLTVV.

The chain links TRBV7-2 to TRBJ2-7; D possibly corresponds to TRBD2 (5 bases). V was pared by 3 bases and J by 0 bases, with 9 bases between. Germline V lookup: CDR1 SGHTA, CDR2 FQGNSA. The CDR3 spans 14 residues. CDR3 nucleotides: TGTGCCAGCAGCTTTGGCAGCGGCTCCTACGAGCAGTACTTC. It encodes CASSFGSGSYEQYF.

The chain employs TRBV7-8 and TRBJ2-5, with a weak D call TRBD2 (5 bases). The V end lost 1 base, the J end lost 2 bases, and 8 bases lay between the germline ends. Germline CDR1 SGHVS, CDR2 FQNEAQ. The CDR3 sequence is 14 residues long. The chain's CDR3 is CASSLESGQETQYF. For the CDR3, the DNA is TGTGCCAGCAGCTTAGAGTCGGGGCAAGAGACCCAGTACTTC.